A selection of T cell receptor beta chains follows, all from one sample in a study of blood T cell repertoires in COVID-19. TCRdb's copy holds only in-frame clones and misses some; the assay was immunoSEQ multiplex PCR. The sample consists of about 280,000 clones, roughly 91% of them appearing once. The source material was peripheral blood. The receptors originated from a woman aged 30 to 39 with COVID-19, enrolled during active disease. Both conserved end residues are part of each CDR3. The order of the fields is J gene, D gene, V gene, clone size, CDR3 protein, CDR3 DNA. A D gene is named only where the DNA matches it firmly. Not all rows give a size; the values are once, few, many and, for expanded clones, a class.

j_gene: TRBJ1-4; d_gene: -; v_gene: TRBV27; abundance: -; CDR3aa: CASSRWGGKLFF; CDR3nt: TGTGCCAGCAGTCGGTGGGGCGGAAAACTGTTTTTT
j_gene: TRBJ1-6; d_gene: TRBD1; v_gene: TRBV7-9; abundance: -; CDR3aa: CASSLEGQASPLHF; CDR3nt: TGTGCCAGCAGCTTAGAAGGACAGGCTTCACCCCTCCACTTT
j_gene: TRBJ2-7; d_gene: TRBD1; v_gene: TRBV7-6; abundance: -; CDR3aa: CASSLGQGSSYEQYF; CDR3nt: TGTGCCAGCAGCTTAGGACAGGGAAGCTCCTACGAGCAGTACTTC
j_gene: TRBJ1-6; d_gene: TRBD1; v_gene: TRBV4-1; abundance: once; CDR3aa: CASSPHGQGDNSPLHF; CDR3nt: TGCGCCAGCAGCCCGCACGGACAGGGGGATAATTCACCCCTCCACTTT
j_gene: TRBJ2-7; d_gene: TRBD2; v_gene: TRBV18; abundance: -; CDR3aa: CASSPPAGGIYEQYF; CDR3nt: TGTGCCAGCTCACCACCCGCGGGGGGTATATACGAGCAGTACTTC
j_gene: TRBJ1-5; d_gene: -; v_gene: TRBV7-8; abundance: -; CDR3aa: CASSFNRVSNQPQHF; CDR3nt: TGTGCCAGCAGCTTCAACAGGGTCAGCAATCAGCCCCAGCATTTT
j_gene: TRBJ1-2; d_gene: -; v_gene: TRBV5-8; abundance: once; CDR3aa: CASSLAYGYTF; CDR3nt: TGTGCCAGCAGCTTGGCATATGGCTACACCTTC
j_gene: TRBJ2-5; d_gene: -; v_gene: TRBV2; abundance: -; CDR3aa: CASASVLAVTETQYF; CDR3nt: TGTGCCAGCGCCTCCGTGCTAGCCGTTACAGAGACCCAGTACTTC
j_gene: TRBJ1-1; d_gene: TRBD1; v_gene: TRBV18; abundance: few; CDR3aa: CVSYLGQQNTEAFF; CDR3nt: TGTGTCAGCTATCTGGGACAGCAAAACACTGAAGCTTTCTTT
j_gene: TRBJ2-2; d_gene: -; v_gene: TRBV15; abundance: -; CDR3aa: CATSRGLHTGELFF; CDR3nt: TGTGCCACCAGCAGGGGGCTGCACACCGGGGAGCTGTTTTTT
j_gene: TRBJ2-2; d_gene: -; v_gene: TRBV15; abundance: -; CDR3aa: CATSPPNSGELFF; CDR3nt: TGTGCCACCAGCCCTCCTAATTCCGGGGAGCTGTTTTTT
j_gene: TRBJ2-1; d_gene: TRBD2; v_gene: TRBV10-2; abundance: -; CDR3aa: CATSGQGTSGGSYNEQFF; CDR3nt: TGCGCCACCTCTGGACAGGGGACTAGCGGGGGGAGTTACAATGAGCAGTTCTTC
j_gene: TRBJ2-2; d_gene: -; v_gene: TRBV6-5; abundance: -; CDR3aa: CASGSGNTGELFF; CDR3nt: TGTGCCAGCGGGTCGGGGAACACCGGGGAGCTGTTTTTT
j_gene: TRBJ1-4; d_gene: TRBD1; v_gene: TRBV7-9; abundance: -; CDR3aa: CASSFGQGLEKLFF; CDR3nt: TGTGCCAGCAGCTTTGGACAGGGGCTTGAAAAACTGTTTTTT
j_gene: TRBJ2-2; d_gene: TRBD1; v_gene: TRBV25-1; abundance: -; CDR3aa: CASSSGTENTGELFF; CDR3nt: TGTGCCAGCAGCTCCGGGACAGAGAACACCGGGGAGCTGTTTTTT
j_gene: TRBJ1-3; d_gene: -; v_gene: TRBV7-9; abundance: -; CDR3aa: CASSLVLAGGLGNTIYF; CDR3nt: TGTGCCAGCAGCTTAGTTTTGGCCGGCGGCTTGGGAAACACCATATATTTT
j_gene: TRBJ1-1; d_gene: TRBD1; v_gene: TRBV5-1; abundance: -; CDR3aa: CASAQGLGTEAFF; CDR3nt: TGCGCCAGCGCACAGGGGTTGGGGACTGAAGCTTTCTTT
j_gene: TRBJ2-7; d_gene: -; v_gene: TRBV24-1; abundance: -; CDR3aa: CATSDSNRVVGEQYF; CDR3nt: TGTGCCACCAGTGATTCTAACAGGGTGGTAGGCGAGCAGTACTTC
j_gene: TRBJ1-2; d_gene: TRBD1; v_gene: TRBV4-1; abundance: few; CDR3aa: CASSPPGTGSMGMSDYGYTF; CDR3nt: TGCGCCAGCAGCCCCCCAGGGACAGGAAGCATGGGGATGTCTGACTATGGCTACACCTTC
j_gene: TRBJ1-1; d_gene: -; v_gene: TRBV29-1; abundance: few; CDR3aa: CSVEDQQGTEAFF; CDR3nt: TGCAGCGTTGAAGATCAGCAGGGGACTGAAGCTTTCTTT
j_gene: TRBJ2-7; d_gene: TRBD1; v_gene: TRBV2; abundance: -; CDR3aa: CASSDPAGQGSIEQYF; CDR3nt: TGTGCCAGCAGTGATCCGGCGGGACAGGGGTCGATCGAGCAGTACTTC
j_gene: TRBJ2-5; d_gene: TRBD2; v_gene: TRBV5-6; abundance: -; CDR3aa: CASSLTAGGLRETQYF; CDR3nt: TGTGCCAGCAGCTTAACAGCGGGGGGCCTCAGAGAGACCCAGTACTTC
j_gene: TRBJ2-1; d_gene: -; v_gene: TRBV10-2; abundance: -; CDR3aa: CASEFVNEQFF; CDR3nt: TGCGCCAGTGAGTTCGTAAATGAGCAGTTCTTC
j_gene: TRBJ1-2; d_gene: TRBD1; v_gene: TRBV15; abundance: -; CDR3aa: CATSRDARQGVYGYTF; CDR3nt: TGTGCCACCAGCAGAGACGCTAGACAGGGAGTCTATGGCTACACCTTC